This T cell receptor beta chain emerged from a study of cytomegalovirus exposure and HLA in healthy donors. The germline gives CDR1 MNHEY, CDR2 SVGAGI. This CDR3 has 15 residues. V was clipped by 6 bases and J by 2 bases, with 13 bases between them. Concerning this clone: The antigen is unknown.

The PCR had 60 Vbeta and 13 Jbeta primers. Sequencing was performed with immunoSEQ multiplex PCR; in TCRdb, only in-frame clones are kept and a portion is missing. The sample has 170,000 or so clones; around 80% are singletons. Study-wide results and caveats: More clonal expansion characterized HLA-associated TCR beta chains than equally common others in a later analysis.

The specimen sequenced was PBMCs. The genes are TRBV6-5 and TRBJ1-4, with D hard to call. The source of this sequence is a woman in her forties or fifties in good health and CMV-seropositive. The CDR3 here is CASSRGINTNEKLFF. The CDR3 DNA reads TGTGCCAGCAGCCGAGGGATCAATACTAATGAAAAACTGTTTTTT.